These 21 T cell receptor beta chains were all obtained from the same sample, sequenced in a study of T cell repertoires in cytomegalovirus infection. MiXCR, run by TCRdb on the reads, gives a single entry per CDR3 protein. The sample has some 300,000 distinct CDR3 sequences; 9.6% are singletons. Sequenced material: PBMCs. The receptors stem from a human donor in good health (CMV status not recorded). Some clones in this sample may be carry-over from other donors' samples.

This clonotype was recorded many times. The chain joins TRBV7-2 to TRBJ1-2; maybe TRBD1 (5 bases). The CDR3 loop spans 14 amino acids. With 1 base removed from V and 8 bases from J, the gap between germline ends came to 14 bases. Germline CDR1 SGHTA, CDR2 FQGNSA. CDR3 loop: CASSLDRPQGGYTF. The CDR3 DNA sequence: TGTGCCAGCAGCTTAGACAGGCCTCAGGGCGGCTACACCTTC.

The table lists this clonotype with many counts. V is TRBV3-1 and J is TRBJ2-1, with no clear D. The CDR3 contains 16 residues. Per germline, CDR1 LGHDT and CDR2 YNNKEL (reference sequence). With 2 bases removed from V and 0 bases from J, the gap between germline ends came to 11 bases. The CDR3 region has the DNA TGTGCCAGCAGCCAATCTAACACTCGCTCCTACAATGAGCAGTTCTTC. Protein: CASSQSNTRSYNEQFF.

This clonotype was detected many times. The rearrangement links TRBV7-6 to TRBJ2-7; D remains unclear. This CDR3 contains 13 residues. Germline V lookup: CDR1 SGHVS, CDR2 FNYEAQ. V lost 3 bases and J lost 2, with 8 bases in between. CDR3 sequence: CASSFGETYEQYF. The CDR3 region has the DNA TGTGCCAGCAGCTTCGGCGAGACCTACGAGCAGTACTTC.

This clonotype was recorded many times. The CDR3 sequence is CASSLAQGAHYEQYF. The CDR3 DNA is TGTGCCAGCAGCTTAGCCCAGGGGGCGCATTACGAGCAGTACTTC. The V and J genes are TRBV7-2 and TRBJ2-7; 8 nucleotides agree with TRBD1. Trimming at V came to 0 bases and at J to 4 bases, leaving 5 bases not matched to a gene. CDR3 length: 15 amino acids. Germline-derived CDR1 and CDR2 are SGHTA and FQGNSA.

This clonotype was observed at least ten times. The CDR3, as DNA: TGTGCCAGCAGCGAAACACAGGGGGCCGACGAGCAGTACGTC. It encodes CASSETQGADEQYV. The genes are TRBV5-5 and TRBJ2-7; TRBD1 matches at 9 bases. The CDR3 totals 14 residues. J lost 5 bases, V lost 4 bases, and 7 bases had no gene match. CDR1 is SGHKS, CDR2 YYEKEE, per germline (reference sequence).

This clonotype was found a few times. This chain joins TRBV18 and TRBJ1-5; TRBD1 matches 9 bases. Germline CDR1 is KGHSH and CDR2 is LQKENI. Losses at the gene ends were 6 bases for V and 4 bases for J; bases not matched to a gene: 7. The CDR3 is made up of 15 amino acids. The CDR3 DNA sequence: TGTGCCAGCTCCCAGTCGGGGACAGGGAATCAGCCCCAGCATTTT. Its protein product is CASSQSGTGNQPQHF.

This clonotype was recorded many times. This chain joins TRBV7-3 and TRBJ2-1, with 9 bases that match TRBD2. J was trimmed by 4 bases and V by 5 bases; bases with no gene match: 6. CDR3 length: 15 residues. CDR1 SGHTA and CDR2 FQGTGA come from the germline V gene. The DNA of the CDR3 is TGTGCCAGCAGCGAGCGACTAGCGGTATACAATGAGCAGTTCTTC. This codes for CASSERLAVYNEQFF.

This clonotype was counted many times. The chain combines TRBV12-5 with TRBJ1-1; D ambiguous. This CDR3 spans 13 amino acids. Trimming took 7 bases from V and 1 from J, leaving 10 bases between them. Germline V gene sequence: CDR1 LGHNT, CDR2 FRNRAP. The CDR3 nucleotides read TGTGCTAGTGCTCGGCAGCAGAACACTGAAGCTTTCTTT. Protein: CASARQQNTEAFF.

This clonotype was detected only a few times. The CDR3 protein is CATSDPGQNNNEQFF. DNA of the CDR3: TGTGCCACCAGTGATCCGGGACAGAATAACAATGAGCAGTTCTTC. The chain links TRBV24-1 to TRBJ2-1; 7 nucleotides match TRBD1. Per germline, CDR1 KGHDR and CDR2 SFDVKD. CDR3 length: 15 residues. Trimming took 3 bases from V and 5 from J; bases not matched to a gene: 6.

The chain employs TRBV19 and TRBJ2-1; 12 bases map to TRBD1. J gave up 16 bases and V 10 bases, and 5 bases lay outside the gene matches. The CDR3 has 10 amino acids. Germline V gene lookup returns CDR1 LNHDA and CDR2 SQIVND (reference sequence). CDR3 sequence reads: CATGDRGLFF. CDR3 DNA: TGTGCCACCGGGGACAGGGGGCTTTTCTTC.

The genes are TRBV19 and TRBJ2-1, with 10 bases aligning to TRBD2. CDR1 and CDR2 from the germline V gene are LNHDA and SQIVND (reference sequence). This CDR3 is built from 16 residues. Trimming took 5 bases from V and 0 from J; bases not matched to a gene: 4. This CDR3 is CASSRTSGSSYNEQFF. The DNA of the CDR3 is TGTGCCAGTAGTCGGACTAGCGGTAGCTCCTACAATGAGCAGTTCTTC. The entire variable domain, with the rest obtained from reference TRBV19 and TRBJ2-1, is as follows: DGGITQSPKYLFRKEGQNVTLSCEQNLNHDAMYWYRQDPGQGLRLIYYSQIVNDFQKGDIAEGYSVSREKKESFPLTVTSAQKNPTAFYLCASSRTSGSSYNEQFFGPGTRLTVL.

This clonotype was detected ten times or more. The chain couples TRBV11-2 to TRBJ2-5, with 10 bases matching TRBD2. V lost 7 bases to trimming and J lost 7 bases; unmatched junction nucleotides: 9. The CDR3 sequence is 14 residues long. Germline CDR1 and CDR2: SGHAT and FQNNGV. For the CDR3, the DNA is TGTGCCAGCACCCGAGCGGGGGGGCCTGGGACCCAGTACTTC. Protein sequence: CASTRAGGPGTQYF.

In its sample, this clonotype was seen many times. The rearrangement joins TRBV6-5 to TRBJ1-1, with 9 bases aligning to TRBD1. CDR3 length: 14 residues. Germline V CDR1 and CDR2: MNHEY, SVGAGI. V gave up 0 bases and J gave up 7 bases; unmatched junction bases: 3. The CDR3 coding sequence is TGTGCCAGCAGTTACTCGATGGGACAGGGTGAAGCTTTCTTT. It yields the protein CASSYSMGQGEAFF.

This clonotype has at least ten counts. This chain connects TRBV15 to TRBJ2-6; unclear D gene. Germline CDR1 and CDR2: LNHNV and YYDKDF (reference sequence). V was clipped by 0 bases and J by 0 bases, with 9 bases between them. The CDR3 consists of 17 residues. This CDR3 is CATSRDTRHSGANVLTF. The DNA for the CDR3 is TGTGCCACCAGCAGAGATACCAGACACTCTGGGGCCAACGTCCTGACTTTC.

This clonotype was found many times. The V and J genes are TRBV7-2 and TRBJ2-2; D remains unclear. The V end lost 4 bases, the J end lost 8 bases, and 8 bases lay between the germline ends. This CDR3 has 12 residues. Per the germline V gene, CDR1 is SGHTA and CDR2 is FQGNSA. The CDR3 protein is CASSSGGGELFF. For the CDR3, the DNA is TGTGCCAGCAGCTCGGGTGGAGGGGAGCTGTTTTTT.

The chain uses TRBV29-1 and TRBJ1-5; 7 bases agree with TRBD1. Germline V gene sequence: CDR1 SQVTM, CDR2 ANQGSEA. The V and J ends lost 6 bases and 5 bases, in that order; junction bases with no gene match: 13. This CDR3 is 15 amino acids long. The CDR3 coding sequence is TGCAGCGTCTCCCCAGGGGGGGAAGCCGATCAGCCCCAGCATTTT. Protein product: CSVSPGGEADQPQHF.

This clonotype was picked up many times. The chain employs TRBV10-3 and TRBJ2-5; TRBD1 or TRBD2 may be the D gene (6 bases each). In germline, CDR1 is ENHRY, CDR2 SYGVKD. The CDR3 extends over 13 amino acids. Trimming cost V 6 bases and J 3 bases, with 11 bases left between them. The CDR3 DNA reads TGTGCCATCAGGGGGGGCGGCGAAGAGACCCAGTACTTC. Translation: CAIRGGGEETQYF.

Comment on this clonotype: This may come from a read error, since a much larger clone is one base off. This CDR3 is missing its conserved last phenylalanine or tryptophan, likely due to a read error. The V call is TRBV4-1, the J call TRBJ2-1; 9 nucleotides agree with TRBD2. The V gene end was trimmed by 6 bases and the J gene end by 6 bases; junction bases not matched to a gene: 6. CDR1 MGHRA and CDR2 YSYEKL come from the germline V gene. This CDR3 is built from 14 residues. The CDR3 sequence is CASRRAGGFNEQFL. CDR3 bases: TGCGCCAGCAGACGAGCGGGGGGTTTCAATGAGCAGTTCCTC.

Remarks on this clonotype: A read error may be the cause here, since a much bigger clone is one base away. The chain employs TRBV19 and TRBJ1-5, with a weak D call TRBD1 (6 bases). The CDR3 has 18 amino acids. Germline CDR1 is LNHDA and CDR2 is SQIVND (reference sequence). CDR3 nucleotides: TGTGCCAGGTGGAGGGGGGGGATCGCCCTCTATAGCAATCACCCCCAGCATTTT. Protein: CARWRGGIALYSNHPQHF.

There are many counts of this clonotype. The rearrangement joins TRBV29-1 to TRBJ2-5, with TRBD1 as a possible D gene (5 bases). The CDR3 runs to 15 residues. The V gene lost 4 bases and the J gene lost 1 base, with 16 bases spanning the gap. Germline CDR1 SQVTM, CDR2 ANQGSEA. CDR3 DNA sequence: TGCAGCGTTGTTGGGGCGCTTGCTGCCCAAGAGACCCAGTACTTC. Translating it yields CSVVGALAAQETQYF.

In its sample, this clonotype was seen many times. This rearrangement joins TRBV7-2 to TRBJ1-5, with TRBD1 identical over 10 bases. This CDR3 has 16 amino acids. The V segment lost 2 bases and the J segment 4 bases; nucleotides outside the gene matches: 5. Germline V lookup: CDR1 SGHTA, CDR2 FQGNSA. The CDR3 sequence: CASSLMGQGSNQPQHF. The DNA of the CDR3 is TGTGCCAGCAGCTTAATGGGACAGGGGAGTAATCAGCCCCAGCATTTT.